Given below is one TCR beta chain in context. This specimen comes from a study of control samples from healthy donors and cancer patients. V shed 5 bases and J shed 6 bases, with 18 bases lying between them. Per germline, CDR1 SGHNT and CDR2 YYREEE (reference sequence). This CDR3 is 16 amino acids long. Some clones are missing from TCRdb's copy, which holds only in-frame ones; the method was immunoSEQ multiplex PCR. The table lists more than 90,000 clones, about 89% of them singletons, with 7.8% in the top ten. This receptor was identified in a man aged 30 to 45 in good health. The rearrangement joins TRBV5-4 to TRBJ1-6, with D perhaps TRBD1 (6 bases). The specimen was blood. The CDR3 loop reads CASSFGQPAGNSPLHF. In DNA, the CDR3 is TGTGCCAGCAGTTTTGGACAGCCGGCGGGTAATTCACCCCTCCACTTT.